Listed here are 32 T cell receptor beta chains from one sample, sequenced in a study of PD-L1 blockade in urothelial cancer. Repertoires were generated with immunoSEQ multiplex PCR, while TCRdb's copy carries only in-frame clones and drops some. The table records approximately 88,000 clones, 80% to 85% of them present only once. Time point reported: pretreatment peripheral blood. The material sequenced was PBMCs, taken around atezolizumab (anti-PD-L1) treatment. These receptors were collected from a man in his sixties with urothelial cancer.

V gene TRBV5-1 combines with J gene TRBJ2-5; D ambiguous. The ends were cut back, 1 base at V and 5 bases at J, with 3 bases in the middle. Germline V gene data show CDR1 as SGHRS and CDR2 as YFSETQ. The CDR3 spans 11 residues. In DNA form, the CDR3 reads TGCGCCAGCAGCTTGCTGGAGACCCAGTACTTC. Translated, it gives CASSLLETQYF.

This clone was seen just once. The rearrangement links TRBV25-1 to TRBJ2-3, with a weak D call TRBD2 (7 bases). This CDR3 is 15 amino acids long. V lost 4 bases, J lost 8 bases, and 19 bases lay in between. Per the germline V gene, CDR1 is MGHDK and CDR2 is SYGVNS. The CDR3 here is CASSVFGGAICTQYF. DNA for the CDR3: TGTGCCAGCAGTGTGTTTGGGGGGGCTATATGTACGCAGTATTTT.

V gene TRBV5-8 combines with J gene TRBJ2-7; D perhaps matches TRBD1 (5 bases). Germline V gene sequence: CDR1 SGHTS, CDR2 YDEGEE. Trimming removed 2 bases at V and 0 bases at J, with 12 bases between. The CDR3 covers 15 residues. CDR3 DNA: TGTGCCAGCAGCTTAACTCATAGGGGCTCCTACGAGCAGTACTTC. Protein product: CASSLTHRGSYEQYF.

The chain recombines TRBV5-4 with TRBJ2-1; 7 bases are shared with TRBD1. Germline V gene lookup returns CDR1 SGHNT and CDR2 YYREEE (reference sequence). J was trimmed by 7 bases and V by 3 bases; bases with no gene match: 7. CDR3 length equals 14 residues. The CDR3 here is CASSSGQSMNEQFF. The CDR3 DNA sequence: TGTGCCAGCAGCTCGGGACAGAGTATGAATGAGCAGTTCTTC. Full variable domain (rest looked up from reference TRBV5-4 and TRBJ2-1): ETGVTQSPTHLIKTRGQQVTLRCSSQSGHNTVSWYQQALGQGPQFIFQYYREEENGRGNFPPRFSGLQFPNYSSELNVNALELDDSALYLCASSSGQSMNEQFFGPGTRLTVL.

This clone was counted once. This chain uses TRBV28 with TRBJ2-6; D is unclear. V lost 1 base and J 0 bases, leaving 7 bases between the germline ends. Looked up from germline, CDR1 is MDHEN and CDR2 is SYDVKM. The CDR3 runs 16 residues. This chain's CDR3 is CASSLYRYSGANVLTF. Here the CDR3 DNA reads TGTGCCAGCAGTTTATACCGGTACTCTGGGGCCAACGTCCTGACTTTC.

The V gene is TRBV7-3, the J gene TRBJ2-2; 10 positions match TRBD2. This CDR3 is 16 amino acids long. The trim removed 4 bases at V and 3 bases at J, leaving 5 bases unmatched. Germline V gene sequence: CDR1 SGHTA, CDR2 FQGTGA. CDR3 protein: CASSSSSGGYTGELFF. Here the CDR3 DNA reads TGTGCCAGCAGCTCATCTAGCGGGGGTTACACCGGGGAGCTGTTTTTT.

The CDR3 DNA is TGTGCCAGCAGTTACGATCGGGGGGTAGGAAGTGAGCAGTTCTTC. As protein: CASSYDRGVGSEQFF. This chain links TRBV6-5 with TRBJ2-1; 7 nucleotides align to TRBD2. With 2 bases clipped from V and 9 bases from J, the junction kept 10 bases outside the gene matches. Germline assignment: CDR1 MNHEY and CDR2 SVGAGI. The CDR3 loop spans 15 amino acids.

This chain links TRBV19 with TRBJ2-1; 11 positions match TRBD2. J lost 5 bases, V lost 6 bases, and 6 bases had no gene match. CDR1 and CDR2 (germline): LNHDA, SQIVND (reference sequence). The CDR3 covers 15 residues. The CDR3 region is CASRPGTSGNNEQFF. DNA of the CDR3: TGTGCCAGTAGACCAGGGACTAGCGGAAACAATGAGCAGTTCTTC.

This chain uses TRBV5-6 with TRBJ2-6; 9 bases fit TRBD1. V lost 0 bases, J lost 0 bases, and 7 bases stayed unmatched. The CDR3 loop spans 19 amino acids. From germline, CDR1 is SGHDT and CDR2 YYEEEE. CDR3 DNA: TGTGCCAGCAGCTTGGGCGCCGGGACAGGGCTCTCTGGGGCCAACGTCCTGACTTTC. Amino acids: CASSLGAGTGLSGANVLTF.

The table lists this clone with a count of one. The genes are TRBV25-1 and TRBJ2-3; D ambiguous. The CDR3 length is 15 residues. Germline V gives CDR1 MGHDK, CDR2 SYGVNS. Trimming removed 7 bases from V and 0 bases from J, with 14 bases in between. The CDR3 reads CASNPQAASTDTQYF. DNA for the CDR3: TGTGCCAGCAACCCTCAGGCAGCTAGCACAGATACGCAGTATTTT.

V gene TRBV15 combines with J gene TRBJ2-5; 7 bases map to TRBD1. There are 16 residues in the CDR3. Losses at the gene ends were 0 bases for V and 4 bases for J; bases not matched to a gene: 8. CDR1 and CDR2 from the germline V gene are LNHNV and YYDKDF (reference sequence). This CDR3 reads CATSRDLPTGAETQYF. In DNA, the CDR3 is TGTGCCACCAGCAGAGATCTCCCCACAGGGGCAGAGACCCAGTACTTC.

This clone has just a few counts. This chain joins TRBV6-1 and TRBJ2-7; 8 nucleotides match TRBD1. The CDR3 totals 13 residues. V trimming: 7 bases; J trimming: 6 bases; junction bases outside the gene matches: 8. CDR1 and CDR2 from the germline V gene are MNHNS and SASEGT. CDR3 DNA sequence: TGTGCCAGCACAGTAGGACAGGGTAGCGAGCAGTACTTC. This codes for CASTVGQGSEQYF.

The V gene is TRBV5-1, the J gene TRBJ2-5, with 7 bases that match TRBD2. V dropped 3 bases and J dropped 1; count of bases not matched to a gene: 3. The CDR3 spans 14 residues. Germline V gene sequence: CDR1 SGHRS, CDR2 YFSETQ. CDR3 coding DNA: TGCGCCAGCAGCTGGGGCGGGAGCCAAGAGACCCAGTACTTC. This codes for CASSWGGSQETQYF. Full variable domain (rest looked up from reference TRBV5-1 and TRBJ2-5): KAGVTQTPRYLIKTRGQQVTLSCSPISGHRSVSWYQQTPGQGLQFLFEYFSETQRNKGNFPGRFSGRQFSNSRSEMNVSTLELGDSALYLCASSWGGSQETQYFGPGTRLLVL.

The rearrangement joins TRBV6-1 to TRBJ1-2, with D possibly being TRBD1 (6 bases). This CDR3 region has 12 residues. Per germline, CDR1 MNHNS and CDR2 SASEGT. V was cut by 6 bases and J by 8 bases, with 13 bases left in between. Here the CDR3 reads CASRRTGYGYTF. Written as DNA, the CDR3 is TGTGCCAGCAGGCGCACAGGGTACGGCTACACCTTC.

The chain has TRBV6-9 and TRBJ2-2, with TRBD2 identical over 11 bases. This CDR3 contains 15 residues. Germline CDR1 MNHGY, CDR2 SVAAGI. Germline trimming cut 6 bases from V and 6 bases from J; bases unmatched to any gene: 6. This CDR3 reads CASSPHSGGAGELFF. The CDR3 DNA reads as TGTGCCAGCAGCCCCCATAGCGGGGGGGCCGGGGAGCTGTTTTTT.

The chain is built from TRBV27 and TRBJ1-5, with a tentative D call TRBD1 (5 bases). CDR3 length: 15 amino acids. V lost 4 bases to trimming and J lost 7 bases, with 17 bases between them. Germline CDR1 reads MNHEY; CDR2 reads SMNVEV (reference sequence). The DNA of the CDR3 is TGTGCCAGCAGTTCGAATCAGGGAGCGGGGCAGCCCCAGCATTTT. This codes for CASSSNQGAGQPQHF.

The chain combines TRBV2 with TRBJ2-5; 8 bases map to TRBD2. V lost 4 bases, J lost 4 bases, and 2 bases stayed unmatched. Germline loops: CDR1 SNHLY, CDR2 FYNNEI. This CDR3 is 13 amino acids long. CDR3 DNA: TGTGCCAGCAGTGCGGGACTAGGAGAGACCCAGTACTTC. Translated, it gives CASSAGLGETQYF.

This clone was counted only a few times. The chain couples TRBV6-5 to TRBJ1-6, with D uncertain. In germline, CDR1 is MNHEY, CDR2 SVGAGI. The CDR3 has 13 residues. Trimming stripped 6 bases from V and 7 bases from J, with 10 bases between. CDR3 bases: TGTGCCAGCAGCCGACAAGACAATTCACCCCTCCACTTT. As protein: CASSRQDNSPLHF.

This chain joins TRBV7-9 and TRBJ2-5; possibly TRBD1 for D (6 bases). This CDR3 has 14 amino acids. Trimming took 5 bases from V and 0 from J, leaving 10 bases between them. CDR1 is SEHNR and CDR2 is FQNEAQ in the germline V gene (reference sequence). CDR3: CASSRRQDQETQYF. The CDR3 DNA reads TGTGCCAGCAGCCGAAGACAGGACCAAGAGACCCAGTACTTC.

The gene calls are TRBV7-3 and TRBJ2-5, with 12 bases that match TRBD2. This CDR3 region has 17 residues. Germline V gives CDR1 SGHTA, CDR2 FQGTGA. V shed 1 base and J 5 bases; nucleotides not matched to a gene: 8. The CDR3 nucleotides are TGTGCCAGCAGCTTAAAACGGGCTAGCGGGGGGGTGGAGACCCAGTACTTC. Residues: CASSLKRASGGVETQYF.

This clone was recorded only once. The chain recombines TRBV25-1 with TRBJ1-1, with unresolved D. V lost 2 bases, J lost 1 base, and 5 bases lay in between. The CDR3 length is 13 residues. CDR1 is MGHDK and CDR2 is SYGVNS in the germline V gene. The CDR3: CASSETKNTEAFF. CDR3 sequence (DNA): TGTGCCAGCAGTGAAACAAAGAACACTGAAGCTTTCTTT.

This clone was seen a single time. V and J are TRBV6-6 and TRBJ1-2; 9 bases are a match to TRBD1. With V trimmed by 6 bases and J by 5 bases, 4 bases remained unmatched. The CDR3 runs to 13 residues. The germline V gene has CDR1 MNHNY and CDR2 SVGAGI (reference sequence). The CDR3 sequence is CASSLDRGYGYTF. The CDR3, as DNA: TGTGCCAGCAGCCTTGACAGGGGGTATGGCTACACCTTC.

The CDR3 bases are TGTGCCAGCTCACCGGTAGTCGGCACAGATACGCAGTATTTT. This gives the protein CASSPVVGTDTQYF. The rearrangement links TRBV18 to TRBJ2-3, with unresolved D. V lost 3 bases to trimming and J lost 1 base, with 8 bases between them. This CDR3 has 14 residues. Germline V lookup: CDR1 KGHSH, CDR2 LQKENI.

This CDR3 reads CAWSLQGGNIQYF. As DNA, the CDR3 is TGTGCCTGGAGCCTCCAGGGTGGAAACATTCAGTACTTC. The rearrangement joins TRBV30 to TRBJ2-4; the D gene is possibly TRBD1 (5 bases). V lost 3 bases, J lost 6 bases, and 12 bases lay in between. This CDR3 spans 13 amino acids. From germline, CDR1 is GTSNPN and CDR2 SVGIG (reference sequence).

J is TRBJ2-7 and V is TRBV28; D unclear. Trimming took off 3 bases at V and 2 bases at J, with 11 bases between the two ends. The CDR3 covers 14 residues. CDR1 and CDR2 (germline): MDHEN, SYDVKM. DNA for the CDR3: TGTGCCAGCAGTTTCGGAGACGCTACCTACGAGCAGTACTTC. Encoded protein: CASSFGDATYEQYF.

CDR3 coding DNA: TGCGCCAGCAGTCCTACTAGCGGGGGGGCTTCTAGGGAGCAGTTCTTC. Its translation: CASSPTSGGASREQFF. V gene TRBV5-1 combines with J gene TRBJ2-1; 13 bases are shared with TRBD2. There are 16 residues in the CDR3. J lost 10 bases, V lost 5 bases, and 12 bases had no gene match. Germline CDR1 and CDR2: SGHRS and YFSETQ.

The CDR3 sequence: CASRGLAGPETQYF. CDR3 in DNA: TGTGCCAGCCGGGGACTAGCGGGGCCAGAGACCCAGTACTTC. V and J are TRBV6-1 and TRBJ2-5; the match to TRBD2 covers 13 bases. The CDR3 runs 14 residues. The V gene end was trimmed by 8 bases and the J gene end by 4 bases; junction bases not matched to a gene: 4. Looked up from germline, CDR1 is MNHNS and CDR2 is SASEGT.

This clone is a singleton in its sample. The V call is TRBV10-3, the J call TRBJ2-1; 10 bases are a match to TRBD2. CDR1 is ENHRY and CDR2 is SYGVKD in the germline V gene. V gave up 3 bases and J gave up 8 bases; unmatched junction bases: 7. This CDR3 is built from 15 residues. CDR3: CAISEERGGPHEQFF. DNA for the CDR3: TGTGCCATCAGTGAAGAGCGGGGGGGCCCCCATGAGCAGTTCTTC.

The genes are TRBV7-2 and TRBJ2-1; 10 nucleotides align to TRBD2. There are 18 residues in the CDR3. The germline gives CDR1 SGHTA, CDR2 FQGNSA. V lost 0 bases, J lost 1 base, and 6 bases stayed unmatched. CDR3 in amino acids: CASSLASGTSASYNEQFF. Written as DNA, the CDR3 is TGTGCCAGCAGCTTAGCTTCGGGGACTAGCGCTTCCTACAATGAGCAGTTCTTC.

This clone was seen a handful of times. This chain uses TRBV6-5 with TRBJ1-2; 10 nucleotides line up with TRBD1. Germline V lookup: CDR1 MNHEY, CDR2 SVGAGI. This CDR3 spans 15 amino acids. The V and J ends lost 6 bases and 7 bases, in that order; junction bases with no gene match: 11. As DNA, the CDR3 is TGTGCCAGCAGCCGTCCCGGGACAGGGGCTGGTGGCTACACCTTC. This encodes CASSRPGTGAGGYTF.

V usage is TRBV6-5 and J usage is TRBJ2-5, with 8 bases lining up with TRBD1. V was clipped by 2 bases and J by 6 bases; unmatched bases: 5. Per germline, CDR1 MNHEY and CDR2 SVGAGI. This CDR3 comprises 14 residues. The CDR3 sequence: CASSYSQGAKTQYF. CDR3 DNA: TGTGCCAGCAGTTACAGTCAGGGGGCAAAGACCCAGTACTTC.

There are a few counts of this clone. A read error may account for a junction end that differs from germline. This sequence joins TRBV20-1 and TRBJ2-7; D is perhaps TRBD1 (6 bases). The CDR3 is made up of 11 amino acids. The germline V gene has CDR1 DFQATT and CDR2 SNEGSKA (reference sequence). The CDR3 nucleotides read TGCAGTGCGAAACTGACAGGACAGCCAATCTTC. Translated: CSAKLTGQPIF.